What follows describes a single T cell receptor (beta chain). Its antigen is currently unknown. Germline trimming cut 4 bases from V and 4 bases from J; bases unmatched to any gene: 6. Germline values: CDR1 SGDLS, CDR2 YYNGEE. The length of the CDR3 is 14 residues. This sample was included in a study of cytomegalovirus exposure and HLA in healthy donors. Study results and limitations: In most subjects, TCR beta sequences reportedly gave accurate predictions of HLA-A and HLA-B alleles.

Amplification used 60 Vbeta primers and 13 Jbeta primers. Sequencing was performed with immunoSEQ multiplex PCR; in TCRdb, only in-frame clones are kept and a portion is missing. The table shows roughly 160,000 clones, with roughly 80% occurring only once. The chain has TRBV9 and TRBJ2-7, with 9 nucleotides matching TRBD1. The sequenced sample was PBMCs. This receptor was identified in a male donor in good health and CMV-seropositive. The CDR3 loop reads CASSLGTGSYEQYF. The DNA of the CDR3 is TGTGCCAGCAGCCTAGGGACAGGGTCATACGAGCAGTACTTC. The full variable domain, rest sourced from reference TRBV9 and TRBJ2-7, is DSGVTQTPKHLITATGQRVTLRCSPRSGDLSVYWYQQSLDQGLQFLIQYYNGEERAKGNILERFSAQQFPDLHSELNLSSLELGDSALYFCASSLGTGSYEQYFGPGTRLTVT.